Presented here are 18 T cell receptor beta chains from one specimen sequenced in a study of identical twins. A single record per CDR3 protein comes from TCRdb applying MiXCR to the 5' RACE reads. Seen here are a few hundred thousand distinct CDR3 sequences, 9.6% observed once, and the top ten hold around 3.2%. These data are also associated with another study on yellow fever vaccine responses in identical twins.

The material sequenced was PBMCs. These receptors came from a woman younger than 30 in good health.

The chain joins TRBV10-1 to TRBJ2-7, with D uncertain. With 3 bases removed from V and 0 bases from J, the gap between germline ends came to 9 bases. This CDR3 has 14 residues. The germline CDR1 and CDR2 sequences are WNHNN and SYGVQD (reference sequence). This CDR3 reads CASSDRVFSYEQYF. CDR3 in DNA: TGCGCCAGCAGTGACCGGGTTTTCTCCTACGAGCAGTACTTC.

This clonotype was counted at least ten times. J is TRBJ2-7 and V is TRBV28, with D unresolved. V dropped 10 bases and J dropped 2 bases, with 12 bases sitting between them. The length of the CDR3 is 12 residues. CDR1 and CDR2 from the germline V gene are MDHEN and SYDVKM. CDR3 loop: CAIQPSTYEQYF. The CDR3, as DNA: TGTGCCATCCAACCCTCGACCTACGAGCAGTACTTC.

This clonotype showed up just a few times. The rearrangement uses TRBV28 and TRBJ2-3; 8 bases are a match to TRBD2. Germline V CDR1 and CDR2: MDHEN, SYDVKM. After removal of 7 bases from V and 1 base from J, the junction contained 7 bases not matched to a gene. The CDR3 runs to 15 residues. The CDR3 DNA reads TGTGCCAGCATTACAGCGGGGGCTGGCACAGATACGCAGTATTTT. Amino acid sequence: CASITAGAGTDTQYF. The complete variable domain, with remaining parts taken from reference TRBV28 and TRBJ2-3, reads DVKVTQSSRYLVKRTGEKVFLECVQDMDHENMFWYRQDPGLGLRLIYFSYDVKMKEKGDIPEGYSVSREKKERFSLILESASTNQTSMYLCASITAGAGTDTQYFGPGTRLTVL.

The chain is built from TRBV4-2 and TRBJ2-7; D remains ambiguous. Per the germline V gene, CDR1 is LGHNA and CDR2 is YNFKEQ. The CDR3 runs 15 residues. V dropped 0 bases and J dropped 6 bases, with 15 bases sitting between them. The CDR3 sequence is CASSQDWRSNAEQYF. In DNA form, the CDR3 reads TGTGCCAGCAGCCAAGACTGGCGGAGCAATGCCGAGCAGTACTTC.

V and J are TRBV29-1 and TRBJ1-1; no clear D gene. Trimming shortened V by 6 bases and J by 0 bases, and 8 bases separated the two germline ends. The CDR3 length is 12 residues. Germline V CDR1 and CDR2: SQVTM, ANQGSEA. The DNA for the CDR3 is TGCAGCGTGCAAAAAATGAACACTGAAGCTTTCTTT. This translates into CSVQKMNTEAFF. Complete variable domain (other parts from reference TRBV29-1 and TRBJ1-1): SAVISQKPSRDICQRGTSLTIQCQVDSQVTMMFWYRQQPGQSLTLIATANQGSEATYESGFVIDKFPISRPNLTFSTLTVSNMSPEDSSIYLCSVQKMNTEAFFGQGTRLTVV.

The CDR3: CATLRELSSYEQYF. CDR3 nucleotide sequence: TGTGCCACCCTGAGGGAGCTCAGCTCCTACGAGCAGTACTTC. V gene TRBV2 combines with J gene TRBJ2-7, with D tentatively TRBD2 (5 bases). The germline V gene encodes CDR1 SNHLY and CDR2 FYNNEI. Trimming left V 10 bases short and J 0 bases short, with 16 bases between. The CDR3 covers 14 residues.

The chain joins TRBV2 to TRBJ2-3, with 7 bases identical to TRBD2. This CDR3 is built from 17 residues. With 2 bases clipped from V and 1 base from J, the junction kept 9 bases outside the gene matches. Germline lookup yields CDR1 SNHLY and CDR2 FYNNEI. CDR3 protein: CASSERSSGWGTDTQYF. For the CDR3, the DNA is TGTGCCAGCAGTGAAAGGTCTAGCGGATGGGGCACAGATACGCAGTATTTT.

This clonotype was counted a few times. The V and J genes are TRBV29-1 and TRBJ2-1; D remains ambiguous. The CDR3 length is 14 residues. Germline V CDR1 and CDR2: SQVTM, ANQGSEA. V was pared by 2 bases and J by 3 bases, with 11 bases between. CDR3 in amino acids: CSVEQVHIYNEQFF. In DNA, the CDR3 is TGCAGCGTTGAACAGGTACACATCTACAATGAGCAGTTCTTC.

The rearrangement uses TRBV7-2 and TRBJ1-2; D not certain. The CDR3 contains 11 residues. Trimming removed 5 bases at V and 7 bases at J, with 8 bases between. Germline lookup yields CDR1 SGHTA and CDR2 FQGNSA. CDR3 residues: CASSQGPGYTF. CDR3 bases: TGTGCCAGCAGCCAAGGACCTGGCTACACCTTC.

The J gene is TRBJ2-5, the V gene TRBV4-3; weak D call: TRBD2 (5 bases). V dropped 4 bases and J dropped 1 base, with 13 bases sitting between them. Germline-derived CDR1 and CDR2 are LGHNA and YSLEER. The CDR3 loop spans 15 amino acids. CDR3 residues: CASSPEGTVQETQYF. The CDR3, as DNA: TGCGCCAGCAGCCCTGAGGGTACGGTCCAAGAGACCCAGTACTTC.

This clonotype was seen many times. V is TRBV28 and J is TRBJ1-5; 8 bases agree with TRBD1. Germline CDR1 reads MDHEN; CDR2 reads SYDVKM. The ends lost 2 bases at V and 1 base at J; junction bases unmatched: 7. The CDR3 totals 17 residues. CDR3: CASSLKTGGPSNQPQHF. The CDR3, as DNA: TGTGCCAGCAGTTTAAAAACAGGGGGTCCAAGCAATCAGCCCCAGCATTTT.

The chain links TRBV6-1 to TRBJ2-3; tentative D call: TRBD1 (5 bases). The CDR3 has 15 amino acids. The V gene's germline CDR1 is MNHNS and CDR2 SASEGT. V lost 2 bases and J lost 0, with 9 bases in between. DNA for the CDR3: TGTGCCAGCAGTGAACCCCCAGGGAGCACAGATACGCAGTATTTT. Amino acid sequence: CASSEPPGSTDTQYF.

The chain employs TRBV29-1 and TRBJ2-7, with a tentative D call TRBD1 (6 bases). V gave up 4 bases and J gave up 5 bases, with 12 bases separating them. This CDR3 comprises 12 residues. Germline V gene sequence: CDR1 SQVTM, CDR2 ANQGSEA. The CDR3 spells CSVGKGVNEQYF. DNA for the CDR3: TGCAGCGTTGGCAAGGGGGTAAACGAGCAGTACTTC.

The genes are TRBV5-1 and TRBJ2-7; TRBD2 is a possible D gene (5 bases). This CDR3 comprises 15 residues. Between the trimmed V and J ends, which lost 0 bases and 3 bases, there was a span of 13 bases. Germline CDR1 SGHRS, CDR2 YFSETQ. In DNA, the CDR3 is TGCGCCAGCAGCTTGGCCCGGAGGATCGGCTACGAGCAGTACTTC. As protein: CASSLARRIGYEQYF.

A few counts support this clonotype. The CDR3 region has the DNA TGTGCCAGCAGTTTTTCGGGACAGGGTATCTACGAGCAGTACTTC. It specifies CASSFSGQGIYEQYF. The chain recombines TRBV12-3 or TRBV12-4 with TRBJ2-7, with 9 bases lining up with TRBD1. J was trimmed by 3 bases and V by 3 bases; bases with no gene match: 6. The CDR3 covers 15 residues.

This clonotype was observed a few times. This sequence joins TRBV9 and TRBJ2-1, with D unclear. Trimming pared 0 bases from V and 7 bases from J, leaving 5 bases between. The CDR3 is made up of 12 amino acids. Germline V lookup: CDR1 SGDLS, CDR2 YYNGEE. In nucleotides, the CDR3 is TGTGCCAGCAGCGTAGCTTCTAATGAGCAGTTCTTC. This sequence encodes CASSVASNEQFF.

In its sample, this clonotype was seen a few times. This chain's CDR3 is CASSLGSGQSDEQYF. The CDR3 DNA is TGTGCCAGCAGTTTAGGGTCGGGACAGAGCGACGAGCAGTACTTC. The V and J genes are TRBV12-3 or TRBV12-4 and TRBJ2-7, with 7 positions matching TRBD1. CDR3 length: 15 residues. Trimming took 1 base from V and 5 from J; bases not matched to a gene: 8.

The rearrangement links TRBV5-1 to TRBJ2-5, with 12 bases aligning to TRBD1. In germline, CDR1 is SGHRS, CDR2 YFSETQ. The CDR3 covers 16 residues. V dropped 3 bases and J dropped 5; count of bases not matched to a gene: 8. Written as DNA, the CDR3 is TGCGCCAGCAGCTACCGGGACAGGGGGCTTGGTGAGACCCAGTACTTC. Protein product: CASSYRDRGLGETQYF.